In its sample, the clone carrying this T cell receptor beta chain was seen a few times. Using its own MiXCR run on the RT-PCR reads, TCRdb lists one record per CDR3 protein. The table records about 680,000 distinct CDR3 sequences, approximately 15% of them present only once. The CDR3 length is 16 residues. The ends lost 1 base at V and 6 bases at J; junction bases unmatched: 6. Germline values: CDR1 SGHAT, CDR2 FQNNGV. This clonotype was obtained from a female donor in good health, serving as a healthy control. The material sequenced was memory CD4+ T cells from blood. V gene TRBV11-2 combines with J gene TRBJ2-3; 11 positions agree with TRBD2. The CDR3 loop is CASSLGSGRAVDTQYF. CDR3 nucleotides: TGTGCCAGCAGCTTAGGTAGCGGGAGGGCCGTGGATACGCAGTATTTT.